This T cell receptor beta chain was found in a study of OX40 agonist ivuxolimab in advanced cancers. About the study: Two patients with cutaneous melanoma and one with hepatocellular carcinoma, three in total, showed partial responses. General study results and limits: No antigen was identified for the clonally expanded peripheral T cells. Among T cells, CD8+ cells averaged more expanded clones than CD4+ cells.

J was trimmed by 4 bases and V by 10 bases; bases with no gene match: 12. Germline values: CDR1 MNHEY, CDR2 SVGAGI. The CDR3 contains 14 residues. Profiled with immunoSEQ multiplex PCR; TCRdb holds only in-frame clones, not every one. The table has about 100,000 clones, around 93% seen once. Systemic immunosuppression or autoimmune disease history was grounds to exclude patients. This clone was seen just once. The antigen is not known. V gene TRBV6-5 combines with J gene TRBJ2-7; 8 bases match TRBD2. This TCR was recovered from an adult with an advanced solid tumor such as melanoma, head and neck, liver or kidney cancer. Specimen: CD4+ or CD8+ T cells sorted from blood, collected in a trial of the OX40 agonist ivuxolimab. The CDR3 coding sequence is TGTGCCACCAAGTTAGGAACTAGCGGATACGAGCAGTACTTC. It is translated as CATKLGTSGYEQYF.